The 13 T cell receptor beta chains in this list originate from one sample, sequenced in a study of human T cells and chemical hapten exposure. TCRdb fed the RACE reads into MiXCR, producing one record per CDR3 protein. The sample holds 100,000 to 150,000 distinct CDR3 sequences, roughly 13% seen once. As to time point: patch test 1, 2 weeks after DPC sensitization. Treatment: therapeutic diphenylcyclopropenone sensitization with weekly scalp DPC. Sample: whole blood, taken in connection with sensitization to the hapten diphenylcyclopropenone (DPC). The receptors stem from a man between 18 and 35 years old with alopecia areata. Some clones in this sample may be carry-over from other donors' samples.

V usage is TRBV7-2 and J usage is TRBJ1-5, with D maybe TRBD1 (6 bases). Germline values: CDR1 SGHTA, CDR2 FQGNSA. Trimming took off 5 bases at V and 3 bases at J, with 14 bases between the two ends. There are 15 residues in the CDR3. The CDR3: CASSTQTGINQPQHF. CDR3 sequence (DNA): TGTGCCAGCAGCACCCAGACAGGCATCAATCAGCCCCAGCATTTT.

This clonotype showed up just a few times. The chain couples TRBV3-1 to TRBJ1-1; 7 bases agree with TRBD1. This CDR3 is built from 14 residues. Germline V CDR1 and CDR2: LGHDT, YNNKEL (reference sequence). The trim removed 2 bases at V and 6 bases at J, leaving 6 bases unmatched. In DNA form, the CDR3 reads TGTGCCAGCAGCCAACCCGGGACAGCTTCTGAAGCTTTCTTT. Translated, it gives CASSQPGTASEAFF.

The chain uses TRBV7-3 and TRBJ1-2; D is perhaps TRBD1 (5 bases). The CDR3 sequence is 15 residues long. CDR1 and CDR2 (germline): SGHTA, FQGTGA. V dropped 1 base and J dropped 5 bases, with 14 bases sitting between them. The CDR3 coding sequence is TGTGCCAGCAGCTTAATGTCAGGGAAGCGGTATGGCTACACCTTC. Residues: CASSLMSGKRYGYTF.

This chain's CDR3 is CASSYPGQGAGNEAFF. In DNA form, the CDR3 reads TGTGCCAGCAGTTACCCGGGACAGGGGGCAGGTAATGAAGCTTTCTTT. This chain joins TRBV6-5 and TRBJ1-1; 12 positions agree with TRBD1. Trimming took 2 bases from V and 7 from J; bases not matched to a gene: 8. Germline V gene sequence: CDR1 MNHEY, CDR2 SVGAGI. This CDR3 comprises 16 residues.

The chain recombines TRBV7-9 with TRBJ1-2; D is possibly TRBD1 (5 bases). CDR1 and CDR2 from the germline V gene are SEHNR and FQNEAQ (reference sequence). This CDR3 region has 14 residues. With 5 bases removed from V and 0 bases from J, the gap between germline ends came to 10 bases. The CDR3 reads CASSPGPANYGYTF. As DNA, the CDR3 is TGTGCCAGCAGCCCGGGACCCGCTAACTATGGCTACACCTTC.

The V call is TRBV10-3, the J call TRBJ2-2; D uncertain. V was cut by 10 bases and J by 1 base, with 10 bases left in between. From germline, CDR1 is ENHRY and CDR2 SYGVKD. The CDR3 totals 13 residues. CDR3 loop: CATNGLNTGELFF. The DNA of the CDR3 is TGTGCCACCAACGGCCTGAACACCGGGGAGCTGTTTTTT.

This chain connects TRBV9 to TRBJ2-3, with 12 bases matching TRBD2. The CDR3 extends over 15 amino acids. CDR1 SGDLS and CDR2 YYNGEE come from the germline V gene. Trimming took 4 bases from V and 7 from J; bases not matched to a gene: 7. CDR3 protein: CASSLASGGAYTQYF. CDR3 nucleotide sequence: TGTGCCAGCAGCCTCGCTAGCGGGGGGGCTTATACGCAGTATTTT.

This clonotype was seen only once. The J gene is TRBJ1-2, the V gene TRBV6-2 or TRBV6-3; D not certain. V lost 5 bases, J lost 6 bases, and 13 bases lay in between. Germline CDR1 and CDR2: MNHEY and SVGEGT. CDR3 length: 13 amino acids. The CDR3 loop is CASSKEGLDGYTF. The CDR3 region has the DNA TGTGCCAGCAGTAAGGAGGGTTTGGATGGCTACACCTTC.

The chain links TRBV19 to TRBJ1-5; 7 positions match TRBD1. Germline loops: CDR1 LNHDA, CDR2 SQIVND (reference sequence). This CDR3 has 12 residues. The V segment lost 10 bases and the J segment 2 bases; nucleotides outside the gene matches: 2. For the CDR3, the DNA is TGTGCCACCAGGGGGGGCAATCAGCCCCAGCATTTT. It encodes CATRGGNQPQHF.

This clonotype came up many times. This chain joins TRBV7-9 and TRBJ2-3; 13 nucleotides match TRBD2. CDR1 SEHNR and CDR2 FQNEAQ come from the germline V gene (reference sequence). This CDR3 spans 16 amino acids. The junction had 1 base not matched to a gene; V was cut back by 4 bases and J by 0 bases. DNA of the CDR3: TGTGCCAGCAGCTGGACTAGCGGGGGAAGCACAGATACGCAGTATTTT. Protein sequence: CASSWTSGGSTDTQYF.

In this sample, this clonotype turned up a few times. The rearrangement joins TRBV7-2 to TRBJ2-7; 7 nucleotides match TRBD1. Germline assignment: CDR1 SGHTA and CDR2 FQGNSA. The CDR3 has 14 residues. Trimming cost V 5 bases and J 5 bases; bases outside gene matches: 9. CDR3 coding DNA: TGTGCCAGCAGCCATGACAGGGTTTCCAACGAGCAGTACTTC. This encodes CASSHDRVSNEQYF.

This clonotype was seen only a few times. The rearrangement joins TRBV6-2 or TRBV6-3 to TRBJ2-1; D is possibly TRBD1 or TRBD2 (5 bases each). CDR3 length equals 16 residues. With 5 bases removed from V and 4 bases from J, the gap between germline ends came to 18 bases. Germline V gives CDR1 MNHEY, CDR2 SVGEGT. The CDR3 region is CASSPSDTPGYNEQFF. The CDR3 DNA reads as TGTGCCAGCAGTCCTTCGGACACCCCGGGGTACAATGAGCAGTTCTTC.

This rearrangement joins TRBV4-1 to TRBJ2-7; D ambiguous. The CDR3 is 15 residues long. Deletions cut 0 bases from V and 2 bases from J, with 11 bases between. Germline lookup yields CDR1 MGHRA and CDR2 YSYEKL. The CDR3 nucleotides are TGCGCCAGCAGCCAAGATATGGCACTAACCTACGAGCAGTACTTC. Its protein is CASSQDMALTYEQYF.